Presented here are 27 T cell receptor beta chains from one specimen sequenced in a study of T cell responses to AZD1222 COVID-19 vaccine. Clones were read by immunoSEQ multiplex PCR, and TCRdb kept only the in-frame ones, dropping some. The table has about 86,000 clones, more than 90% seen once. Sequencing used peripheral blood, obtained on day 0 of AZD1222 vaccination. These receptors were taken from an adult in good health.

This clone was counted a single time. This chain connects TRBV6-1 to TRBJ1-2, with D possibly TRBD1 on 6 matching bases. The CDR3 extends over 15 amino acids. V gave up 2 bases and J gave up 3 bases, with 13 bases separating them. Germline CDR1 MNHNS, CDR2 SASEGT. CDR3 residues: CASSEPARGDYGYTF. The CDR3 DNA sequence: TGTGCCAGCAGTGAACCCGCCAGGGGTGACTATGGCTACACCTTC.

The chain recombines TRBV28 with TRBJ1-1; D gene unclear. The CDR3 consists of 14 residues. V gave up 6 bases and J gave up 3 bases, with 14 bases separating them. In germline, CDR1 is MDHEN, CDR2 SYDVKM. As DNA, the CDR3 is TGTGCCAGCAGCCCCCCGGGAATGTACACTGAAGCTTTCTTT. It specifies CASSPPGMYTEAFF. Combining the CDR3 with reference TRBV28 and TRBJ1-1 gives the whole variable domain DVKVTQSSRYLVKRTGEKVFLECVQDMDHENMFWYRQDPGLGLRLIYFSYDVKMKEKGDIPEGYSVSREKKERFSLILESASTNQTSMYLCASSPPGMYTEAFFGQGTRLTVV.

V usage is TRBV7-3 and J usage is TRBJ2-1; 9 bases are shared with TRBD2. CDR1 is SGHTA and CDR2 is FQGTGA in the germline V gene. The CDR3 contains 16 residues. The V gene end was trimmed by 5 bases and the J gene end by 7 bases; junction bases not matched to a gene: 12. CDR3 protein: CASSPGGSSGANEQFF. The CDR3 bases are TGTGCCAGCAGCCCCGGGGGGTCTAGCGGGGCTAATGAGCAGTTCTTC.

The rearrangement links TRBV3-1 (or the pseudogene TRBV3-2) to TRBJ1-4, with D perhaps matching TRBD1 (5 bases). CDR1 is LGHDT, CDR2 YNNKEL, per germline (reference sequence). The CDR3 length is 13 residues. Trimming took 4 bases from V and 5 from J, leaving 8 bases between them. In nucleotides, the CDR3 is TGTGCCAGCAGCCGGGGGTGGAATGAAAAACTGTTTTTT. It specifies CASSRGWNEKLFF.

This clone has only a few counts. The chain joins TRBV5-1 to TRBJ2-7; 7 bases align to TRBD1. V was pared by 1 base and J by 3 bases, with 10 bases of the junction left unmatched. CDR3 size: 16 residues. Germline values: CDR1 SGHRS, CDR2 YFSETQ. The DNA of the CDR3 is TGCGCCAGCAGCTTGAGTAGGGACAGATCGTTCTACGAGCAGTACTTC. This codes for CASSLSRDRSFYEQYF.

The chain is built from TRBV15 and TRBJ2-7; 11 bases are shared with TRBD1. CDR1 is LNHNV, CDR2 YYDKDF, per germline (reference sequence). The CDR3 runs 16 residues. The V gene end was trimmed by 8 bases and the J gene end by 3 bases; junction bases not matched to a gene: 12. In nucleotides, the CDR3 is TGTGCCACCTCAGCAGAGAAGGGACAGGGGGACTACGAGCAGTACTTC. As protein: CATSAEKGQGDYEQYF.

The chain joins TRBV4-1 to TRBJ1-4, with D perhaps matching TRBD1 (5 bases). Germline V lookup: CDR1 MGHRA, CDR2 YSYEKL. With 6 bases removed from V and 5 bases from J, the gap between germline ends came to 13 bases. The length of the CDR3 is 14 residues. CDR3 protein: CASSRTPINEKLFF. The CDR3 DNA reads TGCGCCAGCAGTCGGACACCGATCAATGAAAAACTGTTTTTT.

The chain is built from TRBV27 and TRBJ2-7; TRBD1 might be the D (6 bases). This CDR3 region has 13 residues. V lost 5 bases and J 2 bases, leaving 10 bases between the germline ends. Germline CDR1 and CDR2: MNHEY and SMNVEV (reference sequence). CDR3 DNA: TGTGCCAGCAGTGAGGGACAAACCTACGAGCAGTACTTC. Translating gives CASSEGQTYEQYF.

The V call is TRBV2, the J call TRBJ2-1, with 10 bases that match TRBD1. This CDR3 has 15 amino acids. Trimming removed 6 bases from V and 5 bases from J; junction bases left unmatched: 7. In germline, CDR1 is SNHLY, CDR2 FYNNEI. The CDR3 nucleotides are TGTGCCAGCAGGGTGGGACAGGGGTTTAACAATGAGCAGTTCTTC. Protein: CASRVGQGFNNEQFF.

The chain combines TRBV12-3 or TRBV12-4 with TRBJ1-2; D is uncertain. This CDR3 is built from 12 residues. V lost 1 base and J 8 bases, leaving 8 bases between the germline ends. CDR3 protein: CASSLVRAGYTF. The CDR3 DNA follows: TGTGCCAGCAGTTTAGTCCGCGCCGGCTACACCTTC.

The CDR3, as DNA: TGTGCCAGCAGTCACCCCGGCCCAACGGCCTCAGCGGGTGAAAAACTGTTTTTT. It is translated as CASSHPGPTASAGEKLFF. The gene calls are TRBV28 and TRBJ1-4, with D unclear. The germline gives CDR1 MDHEN, CDR2 SYDVKM. Trimming left V 5 bases short and J 7 bases short, with 26 bases between. This CDR3 contains 18 residues. The complete variable domain, with remaining parts taken from reference TRBV28 and TRBJ1-4, reads DVKVTQSSRYLVKRTGEKVFLECVQDMDHENMFWYRQDPGLGLRLIYFSYDVKMKEKGDIPEGYSVSREKKERFSLILESASTNQTSMYLCASSHPGPTASAGEKLFFGSGTQLSVL.

This rearrangement joins TRBV11-2 to TRBJ1-3, with unresolved D. V gave up 2 bases and J gave up 4 bases, with 12 bases separating them. Germline V gene lookup returns CDR1 SGHAT and CDR2 FQNNGV. The CDR3 runs to 15 residues. CDR3 bases: TGTGCCAGCAGCTTATCTGTCCAAAAGGGAAACACCATATATTTT. Its translation: CASSLSVQKGNTIYF.

V usage is TRBV10-1 and J usage is TRBJ2-2; unclear D gene. The CDR3 covers 11 residues. V dropped 11 bases and J dropped 3 bases, with 7 bases sitting between them. Per the germline V gene, CDR1 is WNHNN and CDR2 is SYGVQD (reference sequence). In nucleotides, the CDR3 is TGCGCCTCCGGTGACACCGGGGAGCTGTTTTTT. Its translation is CASGDTGELFF.

The chain employs TRBV19 and TRBJ1-5; 7 nucleotides match TRBD1. Per the germline V gene, CDR1 is LNHDA and CDR2 is SQIVND (reference sequence). Germline trimming cut 5 bases from V and 4 bases from J; bases unmatched to any gene: 11. The CDR3 totals 16 residues. CDR3 DNA: TGTGCCAGTAGTCCAAACCCAAGACAGGGAAATCAGCCCCAGCATTTT. This translates into CASSPNPRQGNQPQHF.

The rearrangement links TRBV3-1 (or the pseudogene TRBV3-2) to TRBJ1-2; D gene unclear. In germline, CDR1 is LGHDT, CDR2 YNNKEL (reference sequence). This CDR3 comprises 14 residues. Trimming pared 4 bases from V and 6 bases from J, leaving 15 bases between. The CDR3 sequence is CASSPTTPTDGYTF. The CDR3 DNA is TGTGCCAGCAGCCCAACAACGCCCACGGATGGCTACACCTTC.

The chain has TRBV27 and TRBJ2-2; no firm D call. The V and J ends lost 0 bases and 4 bases respectively, with 3 bases between them. This CDR3 region has 13 residues. Germline assignment: CDR1 MNHEY and CDR2 SMNVEV (reference sequence). In DNA form, the CDR3 reads TGTGCCAGCAGTTTATCCCTCACCGGGGAGCTGTTTTTT. Encoded protein: CASSLSLTGELFF.

The chain links TRBV19 to TRBJ1-2; D gene uncertain. This CDR3 has 12 residues. From germline, CDR1 is LNHDA and CDR2 SQIVND (reference sequence). V lost 3 bases, J lost 3 bases, and 5 bases lay in between. CDR3 in amino acids: CASSIGDYGYTF. CDR3 bases: TGTGCCAGTAGTATCGGCGACTATGGCTACACCTTC.

The chain couples TRBV5-1 to TRBJ2-7, with 13 bases lining up with TRBD2. Germline CDR1 and CDR2: SGHRS and YFSETQ. The CDR3 covers 15 residues. V was clipped by 3 bases and J by 3 bases; unmatched bases: 3. This chain's CDR3 is CASSSGLAGVYEQYF. The CDR3 nucleotides are TGCGCCAGCAGCTCAGGACTAGCGGGAGTCTACGAGCAGTACTTC.

The rearrangement uses TRBV11-2 and TRBJ2-1; 9 bases are shared with TRBD2. This CDR3 spans 15 amino acids. Germline V gives CDR1 SGHAT, CDR2 FQNNGV. The junction had 8 bases not matched to a gene; V was cut back by 5 bases and J by 6 bases. CDR3 DNA: TGTGCCAGCAGCCACAGCGGGGGGCGTCTCAATGAGCAGTTCTTC. Protein sequence: CASSHSGGRLNEQFF.

This chain connects TRBV28 to TRBJ2-2; TRBD2 might be the D (6 bases). V was clipped by 2 bases and J by 0 bases, with 13 bases between them. The V gene's germline CDR1 is MDHEN and CDR2 SYDVKM. This CDR3 contains 17 residues. CDR3 coding DNA: TGTGCCAGCAGTTTACAGCTAGCGTACGCGAACACCGGGGAGCTGTTTTTT. Translation gives CASSLQLAYANTGELFF.

This clone turned up a few times. This sequence joins TRBV12-3 or TRBV12-4 and TRBJ1-5; D is ambiguous. V dropped 6 bases and J dropped 6 bases, with 12 bases sitting between them. The CDR3 is 13 residues long. CDR3 sequence (DNA): TGTGCCAGCAGCGTTGTGATGGGTCAGCCCCAGCATTTT. Amino acid sequence: CASSVVMGQPQHF.

V usage is TRBV6-2 or TRBV6-3 and J usage is TRBJ2-7; D may correspond to TRBD1 or TRBD2 (5 bases each). V was cut by 4 bases and J by 2 bases, with 12 bases left in between. CDR1 MNHEY and CDR2 SVGEGT come from the germline V gene. The CDR3 length is 14 residues. The CDR3 loop is CASSFKGDPYEQYF. The CDR3 DNA sequence: TGTGCCAGCAGTTTTAAAGGGGACCCCTACGAGCAGTACTTC.

CDR3: CASSATSGGPYEQYF. CDR3 bases: TGCGCCAGCAGCGCGACTAGCGGGGGCCCCTACGAGCAGTACTTC. The V gene is TRBV5-1, the J gene TRBJ2-7; 12 bases map to TRBD2. V lost 4 bases, J lost 2 bases, and 4 bases stayed unmatched. This CDR3 is 15 amino acids long. The V gene's germline CDR1 is SGHRS and CDR2 YFSETQ.

The J gene is TRBJ1-2, the V gene TRBV30; a weak D match, TRBD1 (5 bases). Germline V gene lookup returns CDR1 GTSNPN and CDR2 SVGIG (reference sequence). V gave up 8 bases and J gave up 4 bases, with 11 bases separating them. This CDR3 is built from 11 residues. This chain's CDR3 is CARDSSYGYTF. The CDR3 nucleotides are TGTGCCCGAGACAGCAGCTATGGCTACACCTTC.

This chain uses TRBV24-1 with TRBJ2-1; TRBD1 matches 8 bases. CDR1 and CDR2 from the germline V gene are KGHDR and SFDVKD. Germline trimming cut 3 bases from V and 0 bases from J; bases unmatched to any gene: 12. The CDR3 is made up of 19 amino acids. In DNA form, the CDR3 reads TGTGCCACCAGTGATCGAAGACAGGGGAGAATAACCTCCTACAATGAGCAGTTCTTC. The encoded protein is CATSDRRQGRITSYNEQFF.

This sequence joins TRBV7-3 and TRBJ2-3; 9 bases fit TRBD2. J was trimmed by 4 bases and V by 2 bases; bases with no gene match: 7. Per germline, CDR1 SGHTA and CDR2 FQGTGA. The CDR3 covers 16 residues. The DNA for the CDR3 is TGTGCCAGCAGCTTACGAGTGGCGGGAGGGCCAGATACGCAGTATTTT. The encoded protein is CASSLRVAGGPDTQYF. The entire variable domain, with the rest obtained from reference TRBV7-3 and TRBJ2-3, is as follows: GAGVSQTPSNKVTEKGKYVELRCDPISGHTALYWYRQSLGQGPEFLIYFQGTGAADDSGLPNDRFFAVRPEGSVSTLKIQRTERGDSAVYLCASSLRVAGGPDTQYFGPGTRLTVL.

The CDR3 sequence: CASSLGTRRGPYEQYF. In DNA form, the CDR3 reads TGTGCCAGCAGCTTGGGTACGAGGAGAGGGCCCTACGAGCAGTACTTC. This rearrangement joins TRBV5-4 to TRBJ2-7; TRBD2 is a possible D gene (5 bases). Trimming took off 0 bases at V and 2 bases at J, with 15 bases between the two ends. The germline V gene has CDR1 SGHNT and CDR2 YYREEE (reference sequence). This CDR3 has 16 residues. The complete variable domain, with remaining parts taken from reference TRBV5-4 and TRBJ2-7, reads ETGVTQSPTHLIKTRGQQVTLRCSSQSGHNTVSWYQQALGQGPQFIFQYYREEENGRGNFPPRFSGLQFPNYSSELNVNALELDDSALYLCASSLGTRRGPYEQYFGPGTRLTVT.